This T cell receptor beta chain stems from a study of identical twins. This clonotype was found many times. Its specificity is not known. Study observations and caveats: High-abundance cord blood beta clonotypes had fewer insertions; memory repertoires showed none. Models underestimated TCR alpha sharing (out-of-frame) in monozygotic twins. Zero-insertion findings could be partly confounded by invariant cells (MAIT and iNKT cells). Not following the same donors, the study drew its conclusions from cross-sectional statistical analysis.

TCRdb independently ran MiXCR on the 5' RACE reads; one entry per CDR3 protein. Of roughly 700,000 distinct CDR3 sequences in the sample, over 8.5% were seen once. Between the trimmed V and J ends, which lost 0 bases and 5 bases, there was a span of 1 base. The germline V gene encodes CDR1 MNHEY and CDR2 SVGEGT. The CDR3 spans 11 residues. The same specimen was also included in a second study, on yellow fever vaccine responses in identical twins.

This chain connects TRBV6-2 or TRBV6-3 to TRBJ2-5, with no clear D. The source material was PBMCs. The clonotype originates from a woman aged 18-29 years in good health. The DNA of the CDR3 is TGTGCCAGCAGTTACTCGGAGACCCAGTACTTC. It translates to CASSYSETQYF.